The 4 T cell receptor beta chains listed next were all sequenced from one sample in a study of OX40 agonist ivuxolimab in advanced cancers. Method: immunoSEQ multiplex PCR; TCRdb's copy keeps in-frame clones and lacks some. Among approximately 80,000 clones listed, about 88% were seen once. Specimen: CD4+ or CD8+ T cells sorted from blood, collected in a trial of the OX40 agonist ivuxolimab. The origin of the receptors is an adult with an advanced solid tumor such as melanoma, head and neck, liver or kidney cancer.

The chain links TRBV5-1 to TRBJ2-2; TRBD2 is a possible D gene (6 bases). The V end was cut by 5 bases, the J end by 0 bases, with 11 bases between. The CDR3 has 15 residues. Germline loops: CDR1 SGHRS, CDR2 YFSETQ. The DNA for the CDR3 is TGCGCCAGCAGGATGGACTATTCGAACACCGGGGAGCTGTTTTTT. Its protein is CASRMDYSNTGELFF.

This clone was seen a handful of times. The CDR3 spells CASSLIRGYEQYV. The CDR3 coding sequence is TGTGCCAGCAGCTTAATCCGGGGCTACGAGCAGTACGTC. The V call is TRBV7-9, the J call TRBJ2-7, with a possible D match to TRBD2 (5 bases). Trimming removed 2 bases at V and 3 bases at J, with 8 bases between. CDR3 length: 13 amino acids. Germline CDR1 is SEHNR and CDR2 is FQNEAQ (reference sequence).

The chain carries TRBV28 and TRBJ2-3, with D perhaps TRBD1 (6 bases). Germline-derived CDR1 and CDR2 are MDHEN and SYDVKM. The CDR3 consists of 16 residues. V lost 5 bases, J lost 3 bases, and 18 bases lay in between. CDR3 sequence (DNA): TGTGCCAGCAGTCCCGTGGGGCAGGGGCGGACAGATACGCAGTATTTT. Its protein product is CASSPVGQGRTDTQYF.

This rearrangement joins TRBV19 to TRBJ2-7; 9 nucleotides line up with TRBD1. CDR1 is LNHDA, CDR2 SQIVND, per germline (reference sequence). V trimming: 9 bases; J trimming: 3 bases; junction bases outside the gene matches: 9. This CDR3 contains 14 residues. The CDR3 DNA reads as TGTGCCAGCAACCCCCGGGACAGGGACTACGAGCAGTACTTC. Its protein is CASNPRDRDYEQYF.